In its sample, the clone carrying this T cell receptor beta chain was seen a few times. Its antigen is unidentified. The sample comes from a study of identical twins. TCRdb re-derived calls from the 5' RACE reads in MiXCR, one entry per CDR3 protein. The repertoire holds hundreds of thousands of distinct CDR3 sequences, with 21% as singletons. Germline V lookup: CDR1 DFQATT, CDR2 SNEGSKA (reference sequence). This CDR3 has 13 amino acids. The V and J ends lost 2 bases and 6 bases respectively, with 12 bases between them. General observations from the study: Cross-sectional statistics underpinned the conclusions; the same donors were not followed. Within monozygotic twins, out-of-frame TCR alpha sharing was underestimated by the models.

These data were also filed under a second study, of T cells expressing NK-cell markers.

The source of this sequence is a young woman in good health. The sample taken for sequencing was PBMCs. V and J are TRBV20-1 and TRBJ2-3; D is uncertain. CDR3 residues: CSARPPSRDTQYF. The CDR3 DNA reads as TGCAGTGCTAGACCTCCCTCACGGGATACGCAGTATTTT.